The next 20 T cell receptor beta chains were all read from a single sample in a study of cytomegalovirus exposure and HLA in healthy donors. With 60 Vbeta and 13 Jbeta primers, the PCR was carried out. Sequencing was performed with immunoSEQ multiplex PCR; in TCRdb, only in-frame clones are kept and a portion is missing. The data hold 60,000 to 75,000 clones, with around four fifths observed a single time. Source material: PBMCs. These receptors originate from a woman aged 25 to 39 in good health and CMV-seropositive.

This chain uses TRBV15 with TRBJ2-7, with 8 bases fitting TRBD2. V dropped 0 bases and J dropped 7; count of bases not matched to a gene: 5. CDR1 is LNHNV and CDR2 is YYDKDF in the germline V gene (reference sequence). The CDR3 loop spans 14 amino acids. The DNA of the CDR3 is TGTGCCACCAGCAGAGACAGCGGGGGAAAAGAGCAGTACTTC. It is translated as CATSRDSGGKEQYF. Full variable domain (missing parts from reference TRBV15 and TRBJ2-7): DAMVIQNPRYQVTQFGKPVTLSCSQTLNHNVMYWYQQKSSQAPKLLFHYYDKDFNNEADTPDNFQSRRPNTSFCFLDIRSPGLGDTAMYLCATSRDSGGKEQYFGPGTRLTVT.

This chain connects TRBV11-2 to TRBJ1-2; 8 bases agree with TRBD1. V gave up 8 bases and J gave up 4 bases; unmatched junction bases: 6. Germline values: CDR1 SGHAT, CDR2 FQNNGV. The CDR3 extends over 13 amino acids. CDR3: CASQRTGTYGYTF. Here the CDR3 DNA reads TGTGCCAGCCAGAGGACAGGGACCTATGGCTACACCTTC. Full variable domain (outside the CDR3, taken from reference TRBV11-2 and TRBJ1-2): EAGVAQSPRYKIIEKRQSVAFWCNPISGHATLYWYQQILGQGPKLLIQFQNNGVVDDSQLPKDRFSAERLKGVDSTLKIQPAKLEDSAVYLCASQRTGTYGYTFGSGTRLTVV.

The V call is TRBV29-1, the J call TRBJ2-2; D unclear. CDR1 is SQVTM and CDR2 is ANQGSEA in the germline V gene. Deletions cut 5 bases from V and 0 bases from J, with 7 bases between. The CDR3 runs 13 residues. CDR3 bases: TGCAGCGTTCGCGTTTCGAACACCGGGGAGCTGTTTTTT. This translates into CSVRVSNTGELFF.

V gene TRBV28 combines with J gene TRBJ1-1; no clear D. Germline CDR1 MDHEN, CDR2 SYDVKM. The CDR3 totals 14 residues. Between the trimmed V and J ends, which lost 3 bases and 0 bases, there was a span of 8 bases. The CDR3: CASSFGVMNTEAFF. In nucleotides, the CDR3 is TGTGCCAGCAGTTTCGGGGTCATGAACACTGAAGCTTTCTTT.

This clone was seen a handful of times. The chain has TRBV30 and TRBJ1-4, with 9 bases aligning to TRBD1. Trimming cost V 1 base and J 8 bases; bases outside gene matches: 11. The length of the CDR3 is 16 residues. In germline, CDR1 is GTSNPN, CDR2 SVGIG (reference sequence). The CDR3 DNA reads TGTGCCTGGAGTGCGGGGACAGGGTTAAAAAAGGAAAAACTGTTTTTT. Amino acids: CAWSAGTGLKKEKLFF.

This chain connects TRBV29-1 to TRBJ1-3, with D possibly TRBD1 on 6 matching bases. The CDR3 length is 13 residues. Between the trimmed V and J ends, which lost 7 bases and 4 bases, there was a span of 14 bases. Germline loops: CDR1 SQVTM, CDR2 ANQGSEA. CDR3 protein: CSAQGLSGNTIYF. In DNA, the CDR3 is TGCAGCGCCCAGGGGTTGTCGGGAAACACCATATATTTT.

The CDR3 loop is CASSRTGSTDTQYF. In DNA, the CDR3 is TGTGCCAGCAGCCGGACAGGAAGCACAGATACGCAGTATTTT. J is TRBJ2-3 and V is TRBV7-2; 7 bases line up with TRBD1. V shed 5 bases, J shed 0 bases, and the junction held 2 bases outside the gene matches. CDR1 is SGHTA and CDR2 is FQGNSA in the germline V gene. The CDR3 contains 14 residues.

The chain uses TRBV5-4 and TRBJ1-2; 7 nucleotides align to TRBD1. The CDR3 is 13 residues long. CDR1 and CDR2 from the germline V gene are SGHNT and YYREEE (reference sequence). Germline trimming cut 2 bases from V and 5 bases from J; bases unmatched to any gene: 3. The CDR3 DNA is TGTGCCAGCAGCTTTGCAGGGGGATATGGCTACACCTTC. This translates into CASSFAGGYGYTF.

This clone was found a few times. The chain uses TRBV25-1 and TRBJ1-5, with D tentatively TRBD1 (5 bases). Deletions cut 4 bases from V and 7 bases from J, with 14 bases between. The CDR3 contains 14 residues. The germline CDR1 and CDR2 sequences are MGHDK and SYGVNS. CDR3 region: CASSASGIEQPQHF. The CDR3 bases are TGTGCCAGCAGTGCGTCAGGGATCGAACAGCCCCAGCATTTT.

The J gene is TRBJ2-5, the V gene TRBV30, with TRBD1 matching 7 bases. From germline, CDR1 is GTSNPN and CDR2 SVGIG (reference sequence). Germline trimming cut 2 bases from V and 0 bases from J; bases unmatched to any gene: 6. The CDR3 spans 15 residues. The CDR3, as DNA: TGTGCCTGGAGTCCAGGGGGAAGGAACCAAGAGACCCAGTACTTC. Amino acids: CAWSPGGRNQETQYF.

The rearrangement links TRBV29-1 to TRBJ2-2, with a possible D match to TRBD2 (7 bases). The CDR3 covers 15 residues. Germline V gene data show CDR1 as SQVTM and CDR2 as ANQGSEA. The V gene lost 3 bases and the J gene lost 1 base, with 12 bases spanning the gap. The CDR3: CSVESGGRNTGELFF. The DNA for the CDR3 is TGCAGCGTTGAGTCGGGGGGCCGGAACACCGGGGAGCTGTTTTTT.

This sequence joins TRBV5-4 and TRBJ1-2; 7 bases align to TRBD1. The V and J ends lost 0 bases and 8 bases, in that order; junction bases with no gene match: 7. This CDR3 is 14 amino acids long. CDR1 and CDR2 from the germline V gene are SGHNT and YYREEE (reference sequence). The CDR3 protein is CASSLGQGRGGYTF. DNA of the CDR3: TGTGCCAGCAGCTTGGGACAGGGACGGGGCGGCTACACCTTC.

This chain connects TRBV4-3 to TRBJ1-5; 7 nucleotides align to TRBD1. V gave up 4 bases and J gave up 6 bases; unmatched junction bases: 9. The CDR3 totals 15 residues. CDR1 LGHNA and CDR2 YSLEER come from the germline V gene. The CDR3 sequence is CASSRVTGAGQPQHF. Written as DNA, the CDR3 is TGCGCCAGCAGCCGAGTTACAGGGGCTGGTCAGCCCCAGCATTTT.

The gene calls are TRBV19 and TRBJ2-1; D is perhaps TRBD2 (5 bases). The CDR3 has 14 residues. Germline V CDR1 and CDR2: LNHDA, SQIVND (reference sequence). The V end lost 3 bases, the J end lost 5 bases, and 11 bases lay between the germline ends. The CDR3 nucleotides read TGTGCCAGTAGTATCGGGGAAGGACACAATGAGCAGTTCTTC. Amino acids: CASSIGEGHNEQFF.

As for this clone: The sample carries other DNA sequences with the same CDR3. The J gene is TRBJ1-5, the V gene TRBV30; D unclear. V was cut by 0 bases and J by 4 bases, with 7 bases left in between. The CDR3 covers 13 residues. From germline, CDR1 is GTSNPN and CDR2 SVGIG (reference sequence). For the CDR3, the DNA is TGTGCCTGGAGTGTAAGAGGTAATCAGCCCCAGCATTTT. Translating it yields CAWSVRGNQPQHF.

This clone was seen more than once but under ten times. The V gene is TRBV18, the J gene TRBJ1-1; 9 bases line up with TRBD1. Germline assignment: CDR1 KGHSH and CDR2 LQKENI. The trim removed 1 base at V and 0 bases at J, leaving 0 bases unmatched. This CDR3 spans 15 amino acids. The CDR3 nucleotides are TGTGCCAGCTCACCACGGGACAGGGTGAACACTGAAGCTTTCTTT. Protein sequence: CASSPRDRVNTEAFF.

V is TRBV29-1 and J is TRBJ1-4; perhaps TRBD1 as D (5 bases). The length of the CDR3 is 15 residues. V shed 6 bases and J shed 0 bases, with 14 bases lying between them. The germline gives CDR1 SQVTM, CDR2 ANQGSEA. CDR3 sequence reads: CSVLGDSATNEKLFF. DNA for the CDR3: TGCAGCGTGCTGGGGGACTCTGCAACTAATGAAAAACTGTTTTTT.

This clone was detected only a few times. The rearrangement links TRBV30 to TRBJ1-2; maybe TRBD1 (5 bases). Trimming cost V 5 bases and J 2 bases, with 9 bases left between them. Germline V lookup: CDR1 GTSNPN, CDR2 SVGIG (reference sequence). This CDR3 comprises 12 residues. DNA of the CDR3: TGTGCCTGGTCAGGGCCGAACTATGGCTACACCTTC. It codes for CAWSGPNYGYTF.

The CDR3 region has the DNA TGTGCCAGCAGCACCAGGGGGCGAACCTATGGCTACACCTTC. Protein sequence: CASSTRGRTYGYTF. The rearrangement links TRBV5-4 to TRBJ1-2, with 8 bases aligning to TRBD1. The V gene's germline CDR1 is SGHNT and CDR2 YYREEE (reference sequence). The junction had 6 bases not matched to a gene; V was cut back by 4 bases and J by 4 bases. There are 14 residues in the CDR3. Combining the CDR3 with reference TRBV5-4 and TRBJ1-2 gives the whole variable domain ETGVTQSPTHLIKTRGQQVTLRCSSQSGHNTVSWYQQALGQGPQFIFQYYREEENGRGNFPPRFSGLQFPNYSSELNVNALELDDSALYLCASSTRGRTYGYTFGSGTRLTVV.

The CDR3 region is CASRTSGSGTGELFF. The CDR3 nucleotides read TGTGCCAGCAGGACTAGCGGGAGTGGCACCGGGGAGCTGTTTTTT. The V gene is TRBV28, the J gene TRBJ2-2; 12 nucleotides match TRBD2. Trimming removed 6 bases from V and 4 bases from J; junction bases left unmatched: 3. CDR1 and CDR2 (germline): MDHEN, SYDVKM. The CDR3 length is 15 residues. Together with reference TRBV28 and TRBJ2-2, the CDR3 gives the full variable domain: DVKVTQSSRYLVKRTGEKVFLECVQDMDHENMFWYRQDPGLGLRLIYFSYDVKMKEKGDIPEGYSVSREKKERFSLILESASTNQTSMYLCASRTSGSGTGELFFGEGSRLTVL.